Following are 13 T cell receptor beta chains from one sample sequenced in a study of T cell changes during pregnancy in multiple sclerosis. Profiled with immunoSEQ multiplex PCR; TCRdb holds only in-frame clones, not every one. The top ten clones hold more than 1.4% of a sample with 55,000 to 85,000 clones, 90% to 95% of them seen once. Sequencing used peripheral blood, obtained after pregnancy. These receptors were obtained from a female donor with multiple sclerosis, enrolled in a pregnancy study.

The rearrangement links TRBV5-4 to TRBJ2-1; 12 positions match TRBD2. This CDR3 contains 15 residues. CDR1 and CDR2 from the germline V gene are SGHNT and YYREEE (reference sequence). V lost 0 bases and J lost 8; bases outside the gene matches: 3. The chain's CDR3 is CASSLGLAGDDEQFF. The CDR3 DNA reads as TGTGCCAGCAGCTTGGGACTAGCGGGAGACGATGAGCAGTTCTTC.

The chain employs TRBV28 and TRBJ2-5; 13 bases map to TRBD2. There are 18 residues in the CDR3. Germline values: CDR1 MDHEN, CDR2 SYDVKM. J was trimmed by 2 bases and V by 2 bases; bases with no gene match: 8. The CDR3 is CASSLRGTSGILQETQYF. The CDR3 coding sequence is TGTGCCAGCAGTTTACGTGGGACTAGCGGGATCCTACAAGAGACCCAGTACTTC.

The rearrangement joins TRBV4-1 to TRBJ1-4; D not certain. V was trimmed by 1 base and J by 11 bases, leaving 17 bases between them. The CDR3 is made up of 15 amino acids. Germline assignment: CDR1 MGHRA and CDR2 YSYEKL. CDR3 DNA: TGCGCCAGCAGCCAAGTGACGGAGGTAATGAGGAAACTGTTTTTT. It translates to CASSQVTEVMRKLFF.

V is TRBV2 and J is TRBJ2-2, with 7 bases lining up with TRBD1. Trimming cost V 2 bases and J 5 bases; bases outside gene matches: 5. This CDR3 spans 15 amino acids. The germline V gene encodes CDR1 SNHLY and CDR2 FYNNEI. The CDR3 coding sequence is TGTGCCAGCAGTGAACTGGACAGGAGGACCGGGGAGCTGTTTTTT. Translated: CASSELDRRTGELFF.

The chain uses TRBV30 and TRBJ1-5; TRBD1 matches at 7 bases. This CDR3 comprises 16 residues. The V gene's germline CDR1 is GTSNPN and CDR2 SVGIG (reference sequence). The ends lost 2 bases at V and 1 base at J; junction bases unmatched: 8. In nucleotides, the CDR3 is TGTGCCTGGAGTCCGACCAGGGGGATAAGCAATCAGCCCCAGCATTTT. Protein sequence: CAWSPTRGISNQPQHF.

The CDR3 DNA reads TGTGCCAGCAGCTCTAGGTTAGGTGAGCAGTTCTTC. Protein sequence: CASSSRLGEQFF. The J gene is TRBJ2-1, the V gene TRBV7-9; D gene uncertain. The germline V gene has CDR1 SEHNR and CDR2 FQNEAQ (reference sequence). V shed 4 bases and J shed 9 bases, with 10 bases lying between them. The CDR3 is made up of 12 amino acids.

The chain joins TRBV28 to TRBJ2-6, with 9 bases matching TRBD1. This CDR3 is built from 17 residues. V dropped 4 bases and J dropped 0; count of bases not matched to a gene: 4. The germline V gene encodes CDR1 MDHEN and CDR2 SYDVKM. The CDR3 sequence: CASSSGTGISGANVLTF. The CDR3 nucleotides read TGTGCCAGCAGTTCCGGGACAGGGATCTCTGGGGCCAACGTCCTGACTTTC.

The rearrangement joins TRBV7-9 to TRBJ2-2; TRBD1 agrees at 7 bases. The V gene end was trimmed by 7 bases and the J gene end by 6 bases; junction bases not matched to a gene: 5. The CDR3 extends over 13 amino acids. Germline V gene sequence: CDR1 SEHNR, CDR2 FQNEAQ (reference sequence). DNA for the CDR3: TGTGCCAGCATACTCGACAGGGCCGGGGAGCTGTTTTTT. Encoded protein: CASILDRAGELFF.

The CDR3 loop is CASSAGLAGETYEQYF. The CDR3 nucleotides are TGTGCCAGCAGCGCGGGACTAGCGGGAGAGACCTACGAGCAGTACTTC. V and J are TRBV7-6 and TRBJ2-7; 14 nucleotides line up with TRBD2. This CDR3 comprises 16 residues. From germline, CDR1 is SGHVS and CDR2 FNYEAQ. The junction had 5 bases not matched to a gene; V was cut back by 5 bases and J by 2 bases.

This CDR3 reads CASSLRPGTYEQYF. The CDR3 coding sequence is TGTGCCAGCAGCTTGCGACCGGGGACCTACGAGCAGTACTTC. This chain links TRBV5-6 with TRBJ2-7; the D gene is possibly TRBD2 (5 bases). Germline CDR1 and CDR2: SGHDT and YYEEEE. The CDR3 consists of 14 residues. Between the trimmed V and J ends, which lost 1 base and 2 bases, there was a span of 10 bases.

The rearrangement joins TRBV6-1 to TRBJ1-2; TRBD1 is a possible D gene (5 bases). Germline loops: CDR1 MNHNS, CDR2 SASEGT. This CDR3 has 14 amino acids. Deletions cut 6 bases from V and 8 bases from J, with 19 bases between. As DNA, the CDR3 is TGTGCCAGCAGACCCGGGACTCACCTCGGGGGCTACACCTTC. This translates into CASRPGTHLGGYTF.

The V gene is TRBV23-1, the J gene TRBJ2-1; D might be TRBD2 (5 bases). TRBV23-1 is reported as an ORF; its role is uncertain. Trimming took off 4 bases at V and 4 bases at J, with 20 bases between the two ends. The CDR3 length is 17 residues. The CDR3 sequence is CASSRSVLASRYNEQFF. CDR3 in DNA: TGCGCCAGCAGTCGATCGGTCCTTGCTAGCCGGTACAATGAGCAGTTCTTC.

The CDR3: CASSQVLAGERGNNEQFF. For the CDR3, the DNA is TGCGCCAGCAGCCAAGTACTAGCGGGAGAGAGGGGAAACAATGAGCAGTTCTTC. The chain is built from TRBV4-3 and TRBJ2-1; TRBD2 aligns across 11 bases. The CDR3 covers 18 residues. The germline V gene has CDR1 LGHNA and CDR2 YSLEER. The ends lost 1 base at V and 5 bases at J; junction bases unmatched: 10.